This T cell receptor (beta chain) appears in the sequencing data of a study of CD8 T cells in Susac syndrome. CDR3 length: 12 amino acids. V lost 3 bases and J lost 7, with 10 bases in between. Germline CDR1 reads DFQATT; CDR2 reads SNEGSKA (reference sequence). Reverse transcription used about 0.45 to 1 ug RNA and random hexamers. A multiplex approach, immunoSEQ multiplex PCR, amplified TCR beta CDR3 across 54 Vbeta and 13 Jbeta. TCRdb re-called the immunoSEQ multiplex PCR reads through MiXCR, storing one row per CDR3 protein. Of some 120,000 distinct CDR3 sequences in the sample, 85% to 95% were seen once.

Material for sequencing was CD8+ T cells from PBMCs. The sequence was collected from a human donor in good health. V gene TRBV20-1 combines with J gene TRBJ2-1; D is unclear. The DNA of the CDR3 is TGCAGTGCTAGTGTAGCCGAAAATGAGCAGTTCTTC. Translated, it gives CSASVAENEQFF.